The 22 T cell receptor beta chains below come from one sample, sequenced in a study of neurological immune-mediated disorders. Using its own MiXCR run on the 5' RACE reads, TCRdb lists one record per CDR3 protein. The sample holds roughly 62,000 distinct CDR3 sequences, over 2% seen once. The specimen was PBMCs. The receptors derive from a man aged 45-60 years with multiple sclerosis.

This clonotype was seen repeatedly, ten times or more. The rearrangement links TRBV7-2 to TRBJ2-7, with TRBD2 as a possible D gene (6 bases). Germline V gene sequence: CDR1 SGHTA, CDR2 FQGNSA. The CDR3 is 13 residues long. Between the trimmed V and J ends, which lost 8 bases and 5 bases, there was a span of 16 bases. The DNA of the CDR3 is TGTGCCAGCGCCTTGAGGGGAGGCGACGAGCAGTACTTC. Its protein product is CASALRGGDEQYF.

This clonotype appeared many times. The V gene is TRBV5-1, the J gene TRBJ1-3, with a tentative D call TRBD1 (6 bases). The CDR3 has 15 residues. Germline assignment: CDR1 SGHRS and CDR2 YFSETQ. V lost 2 bases and J 2 bases, leaving 11 bases between the germline ends. The CDR3 reads CASSLQGSPGNTIYF. CDR3 sequence (DNA): TGCGCCAGCAGCTTACAGGGATCCCCTGGAAACACCATATATTTT.

This clonotype was counted at least ten times. The CDR3, as DNA: TGTGCCAGCAGCTTCAACAGGGGAGGCGAGCAGTACTTC. It is translated as CASSFNRGGEQYF. V is TRBV11-2 and J is TRBJ2-7, with D maybe TRBD1 (7 bases). V dropped 3 bases and J dropped 6 bases, with 12 bases sitting between them. In germline, CDR1 is SGHAT, CDR2 FQNNGV. CDR3 size: 13 residues.

This clonotype was recorded at least ten times. The chain uses TRBV7-2 and TRBJ1-1; 9 bases align to TRBD1. The germline V gene has CDR1 SGHTA and CDR2 FQGNSA. V was clipped by 0 bases and J by 10 bases; unmatched bases: 6. The CDR3 has 14 amino acids. The CDR3 nucleotides read TGTGCCAGCAGCTTAGCAGGGACAGGGATTGTAGCTTTCTTT. It specifies CASSLAGTGIVAFF. The full variable domain, its missing parts supplied by reference TRBV7-2 and TRBJ1-1, is GAGVSQSPSNKVTEKGKDVELRCDPISGHTALYWYRQSLGQGLEFLIYFQGNSAPDKSGLPSDRFSAERTGGSVSTLTIQRTQQEDSAVYLCASSLAGTGIVAFFGQGTRLTVV.

This clonotype showed up many times. This chain connects TRBV20-1 to TRBJ2-1; possible D gene TRBD1, 5 bases. The CDR3 extends over 15 amino acids. CDR1 is DFQATT and CDR2 is SNEGSKA in the germline V gene (reference sequence). V was pared by 3 bases and J by 0 bases, with 12 bases between. The CDR3 sequence is CSARDTRSSYNEQFF. The CDR3 nucleotides are TGCAGTGCTAGGGACACCCGAAGCTCCTACAATGAGCAGTTCTTC.

This clonotype was picked up many times. The chain employs TRBV7-2 and TRBJ1-1; 7 nucleotides match TRBD1. Germline assignment: CDR1 SGHTA and CDR2 FQGNSA. Trimming at V came to 5 bases and at J to 8 bases, leaving 8 bases not matched to a gene. The CDR3 spans 13 residues. Written as DNA, the CDR3 is TGTGCCAGCAGCAAAGACAGGGCACGGGAAGCTTTCTTT. Amino acids: CASSKDRAREAFF.

This clonotype was counted ten times or more. This rearrangement joins TRBV5-1 to TRBJ1-1; D unresolved. V lost 0 bases, J lost 1 base, and 10 bases lay in between. Per germline, CDR1 SGHRS and CDR2 YFSETQ. The CDR3 runs to 15 residues. The CDR3 nucleotides read TGCGCCAGCAGCTTGGGGGGATCAGCGAACACTGAAGCTTTCTTT. Its protein product is CASSLGGSANTEAFF.

This clonotype was counted a few times. The CDR3 reads CASSFVGANGELFF. As DNA, the CDR3 is TGTGCCAGCAGCTTTGTGGGGGCGAACGGGGAGCTGTTTTTT. J is TRBJ2-2 and V is TRBV11-3; the D gene is possibly TRBD1 (6 bases). The CDR3 runs 14 residues. Per germline, CDR1 SGHNT and CDR2 YENEEA. The V and J ends lost 3 bases and 7 bases respectively, with 12 bases between them.

This clonotype was seen at least ten times. The chain links TRBV12-3 or TRBV12-4 to TRBJ1-2; D remains unclear. Trimming cost V 3 bases and J 5 bases, with 16 bases left between them. The CDR3 has 15 residues. The CDR3 nucleotides are TGTGCCAGCAGTTTGATGGGCAGAGCCCCGTATGGCTACACCTTC. It codes for CASSLMGRAPYGYTF.

This clonotype has at least ten counts. The gene calls are TRBV7-2 and TRBJ1-5, with 8 positions matching TRBD1. CDR1 and CDR2 (germline): SGHTA, FQGNSA. J gave up 3 bases and V 1 base, and 2 bases lay outside the gene matches. The CDR3 is made up of 15 amino acids. For the CDR3, the DNA is TGTGCCAGCAGCTTAGGACAGGGGTTCAATCAGCCCCAGCATTTT. Translated: CASSLGQGFNQPQHF.

This clonotype was recorded many times. The CDR3 spells CSASFRETDTQYF. In DNA, the CDR3 is TGCAGTGCTAGTTTCAGGGAGACAGATACGCAGTATTTT. J is TRBJ2-3 and V is TRBV20-1; the D call may be TRBD1 or TRBD2 (5 bases each). With 3 bases removed from V and 3 bases from J, the gap between germline ends came to 10 bases. The CDR3 runs 13 residues. The germline V gene has CDR1 DFQATT and CDR2 SNEGSKA (reference sequence).

This clonotype was counted ten times or more. The gene calls are TRBV7-2 and TRBJ1-1; 7 nucleotides align to TRBD1. The CDR3 loop spans 17 amino acids. Germline CDR1 is SGHTA and CDR2 is FQGNSA. V lost 1 base to trimming and J lost 2 bases; unmatched junction nucleotides: 10. CDR3 region: CASSLEAIGTANTEAFF. In DNA, the CDR3 is TGTGCCAGCAGCTTAGAGGCGATTGGGACAGCAAACACTGAAGCTTTCTTT. The variable domain in full, with the rest retrieved from reference TRBV7-2 and TRBJ1-1, is GAGVSQSPSNKVTEKGKDVELRCDPISGHTALYWYRQSLGQGLEFLIYFQGNSAPDKSGLPSDRFSAERTGGSVSTLTIQRTQQEDSAVYLCASSLEAIGTANTEAFFGQGTRLTVV.

This clonotype was seen repeatedly, ten times or more. The rearrangement links TRBV5-1 to TRBJ2-7, with D tentatively TRBD1 (7 bases). The CDR3 totals 14 residues. V lost 4 bases and J 2 bases, leaving 13 bases between the germline ends. Germline CDR1 SGHRS, CDR2 YFSETQ. The chain's CDR3 is CASSPGDSPYEQYF. The CDR3 DNA follows: TGCGCCAGCAGCCCGGGGGACAGCCCCTACGAGCAGTACTTC.

This clonotype was detected ten times or more. The chain couples TRBV18 to TRBJ1-1; 9 bases are a match to TRBD1. This CDR3 has 14 amino acids. The J segment lost 3 bases and the V segment lost 6 bases, leaving 5 bases of the junction unmatched. Germline assignment: CDR1 KGHSH and CDR2 LQKENI. CDR3 sequence: CASSLDRGDTEAFF. In nucleotides, the CDR3 is TGTGCCAGCTCCCTTGACAGGGGGGACACTGAAGCTTTCTTT.

The table lists this clonotype with many counts. The genes are TRBV7-9 and TRBJ1-1; D ambiguous. The germline V and J ends were trimmed by 7 bases and 1 base, with 7 bases remaining between them. The CDR3 totals 12 residues. The germline CDR1 and CDR2 sequences are SEHNR and FQNEAQ (reference sequence). In nucleotides, the CDR3 is TGTGCCAGCAACCAGTGGAACACTGAAGCTTTCTTT. Amino acid sequence: CASNQWNTEAFF.

This clonotype was picked up many times. The gene calls are TRBV7-9 and TRBJ2-1; 7 nucleotides align to TRBD1. The germline V gene encodes CDR1 SEHNR and CDR2 FQNEAQ (reference sequence). CDR3 size: 14 residues. The J segment lost 6 bases and the V segment lost 2 bases, leaving 4 bases of the junction unmatched. The CDR3 DNA follows: TGTGCCAGCAGCTTAACACAGGGGAGCAATGAGCAGTTCTTC. Translation: CASSLTQGSNEQFF. The full variable domain, in which reference TRBV7-9 and TRBJ2-1 provide the parts outside the CDR3, is DTGVSQNPRHKITKRGQNVTFRCDPISEHNRLYWYRQTLGQGPEFLTYFQNEAQLEKSRLLSDRFSAERPKGSFSTLEIQRTEQGDSAMYLCASSLTQGSNEQFFGPGTRLTVL.

The sample holds many counts of this clonotype. The genes are TRBV7-2 and TRBJ1-2; TRBD1 aligns across 7 bases. The CDR3 consists of 14 residues. CDR1 and CDR2 from the germline V gene are SGHTA and FQGNSA. V gave up 5 bases and J gave up 5 bases; unmatched junction bases: 8. The DNA of the CDR3 is TGTGCCAGCAGCACGCGACAGGGACAGTATGGCTACACCTTC. Translating gives CASSTRQGQYGYTF.

This clonotype was recorded many times. The chain joins TRBV15 to TRBJ2-1; 11 bases map to TRBD2. CDR1 is LNHNV and CDR2 is YYDKDF in the germline V gene (reference sequence). V gave up 1 base and J gave up 2 bases; unmatched junction bases: 1. CDR3 length: 16 amino acids. The CDR3 spells CATSRVLAGAYNEQFF. In DNA form, the CDR3 reads TGTGCCACCAGCAGAGTACTAGCGGGGGCCTACAATGAGCAGTTCTTC.

This clonotype was detected many times. V gene TRBV20-1 combines with J gene TRBJ2-1, with a possible D match to TRBD2 (5 bases). This CDR3 is 14 amino acids long. Trimming cost V 6 bases and J 2 bases, with 14 bases left between them. CDR1 is DFQATT, CDR2 SNEGSKA, per germline (reference sequence). In DNA form, the CDR3 reads TGCAGTGCCACGGACTGGATGGCCTACAATGAGCAGTTCTTC. This codes for CSATDWMAYNEQFF.

This clonotype was recorded many times. J is TRBJ1-1 and V is TRBV9; D unresolved. CDR1 is SGDLS, CDR2 YYNGEE, per germline. This CDR3 is 14 amino acids long. Trimming stripped 1 base from V and 6 bases from J, with 13 bases between. Written as DNA, the CDR3 is TGTGCCAGCAGCGTAAGGCCTGACGGGGCTGAAGCTTTCTTT. Translated, it gives CASSVRPDGAEAFF.

This clonotype occurred many times. The chain uses TRBV6-6 and TRBJ2-7; 7 nucleotides agree with TRBD1. CDR3 size: 13 residues. CDR1 and CDR2 from the germline V gene are MNHNY and SVGAGI (reference sequence). With 2 bases clipped from V and 6 bases from J, the junction kept 4 bases outside the gene matches. In DNA, the CDR3 is TGTGCCAGCAGTTACGACGACAGGGTCGAGCAGTACTTC. Translated: CASSYDDRVEQYF.

This clonotype was observed many times. V usage is TRBV11-1 and J usage is TRBJ1-3, with no clear D. V was shortened by 1 base and J by 1 base, with 14 bases between the two germline ends. This CDR3 is 17 amino acids long. Germline-derived CDR1 and CDR2 are SGHAT and FQDESV (reference sequence). The CDR3 DNA sequence: TGTGCCAGCAGCTTAGAAGGTGCAACAGCTTCTGGAAACACCATATATTTT. It codes for CASSLEGATASGNTIYF.